The 31 T cell receptor beta chains listed next were all sequenced from one sample in a study of T cells after yellow fever vaccination. From the 5' RACE reads, TCRdb called clonotypes with MiXCR, one entry per CDR3 protein. The sample lists over 70,000 distinct CDR3 sequences; approximately 7.5% were seen once. Sequences were derived from CD8+ T cells sorted from PBMCs, sampled on the day of the yellow fever booster vaccination. The source of these receptors is a man younger than 45 who received the YFV17D yellow fever vaccine.

This clonotype showed up just a few times. This chain links TRBV29-1 with TRBJ1-6, with 8 positions matching TRBD1. The CDR3 contains 15 residues. Germline CDR1 reads SQVTM; CDR2 reads ANQGSEA. Trimming at V came to 3 bases and at J to 6 bases, leaving 7 bases not matched to a gene. CDR3 DNA sequence: TGCAGCGTTGAGACAACAGGGGGGGGTAATTCACCCCTCCACTTT. It is translated as CSVETTGGGNSPLHF. Full variable domain (outside the CDR3, taken from reference TRBV29-1 and TRBJ1-6): SAVISQKPSRDICQRGTSLTIQCQVDSQVTMMFWYRQQPGQSLTLIATANQGSEATYESGFVIDKFPISRPNLTFSTLTVSNMSPEDSSIYLCSVETTGGGNSPLHFGNGTRLTVT.

This clonotype has only a few counts. CDR3 in amino acids: CASSIQNNEQFF. CDR3 nucleotides: TGTGCCAGTAGTATACAGAACAATGAGCAGTTCTTC. This sequence joins TRBV19 and TRBJ2-1, with D unclear. V was trimmed by 2 bases and J by 5 bases, leaving 4 bases between them. CDR3 length equals 12 residues. The germline V gene has CDR1 LNHDA and CDR2 SQIVND (reference sequence).

This clonotype was detected only a few times. The rearrangement joins TRBV13 to TRBJ2-3, with 8 bases lining up with TRBD2. The V and J ends lost 4 bases and 1 base, in that order; junction bases with no gene match: 4. The CDR3 loop spans 15 amino acids. From germline, CDR1 is PRHDT and CDR2 FYEKMQ (reference sequence). The CDR3, as DNA: TGTGCCAGCAGCTCCGCGACTAGCGGCACAGATACGCAGTATTTT. Protein: CASSSATSGTDTQYF. Supplemented by reference TRBV13 and TRBJ2-3, the full variable domain reads AAGVIQSPRHLIKEKRETATLKCYPIPRHDTVYWYQQGPGQDPQFLISFYEKMQSDKGSIPDRFSAQQFSDYHSELNMSSLELGDSALYFCASSSATSGTDTQYFGPGTRLTVL.

The J gene is TRBJ2-7, the V gene TRBV4-3; TRBD2 agrees at 8 bases. Trimming cost V 0 bases and J 3 bases; bases outside gene matches: 4. The germline V gene encodes CDR1 LGHNA and CDR2 YSLEER. The CDR3 has 15 residues. As DNA, the CDR3 is TGCGCCAGCAGCCAAGAACTCCTAGCGGGCTACGAGCAGTACTTC. Protein sequence: CASSQELLAGYEQYF.

This clonotype was observed a handful of times. The chain combines TRBV19 with TRBJ1-5; no clear D. This CDR3 region has 11 residues. V shed 5 bases and J shed 11 bases, with 10 bases lying between them. Germline CDR1 reads LNHDA; CDR2 reads SQIVND (reference sequence). This CDR3 reads CASSLGVAQHF. The CDR3 DNA reads TGTGCCAGTAGTCTCGGGGTGGCCCAGCATTTT.

This clonotype has a handful of counts. The chain employs TRBV5-4 and TRBJ1-6; TRBD1 matches 8 bases. The CDR3 contains 12 residues. V shed 7 bases and J 7 bases; nucleotides not matched to a gene: 1. In germline, CDR1 is SGHNT, CDR2 YYREEE (reference sequence). For the CDR3, the DNA is TGTGCCAGCCAGGGGGCCAATTCACCCCTCCACTTT. This codes for CASQGANSPLHF.

This chain links TRBV15 with TRBJ2-1; a possible D gene is TRBD2 (6 bases). The CDR3 consists of 14 residues. V was clipped by 4 bases and J by 6 bases, with 13 bases between them. CDR1 is LNHNV and CDR2 is YYDKDF in the germline V gene (reference sequence). The CDR3 sequence: CATSNSGVANEQFF. The CDR3 DNA reads TGTGCCACCAGCAATAGCGGCGTGGCCAATGAGCAGTTCTTC.

In this sample, this clonotype turned up a few times. CDR3 residues: CASSPTSGRAAYEQYF. DNA for the CDR3: TGTGCCAGCAGTCCCACTAGCGGGAGGGCCGCTTACGAGCAGTACTTC. This sequence joins TRBV12-3 or TRBV12-4 and TRBJ2-7, with 13 bases lining up with TRBD2. CDR3 size: 16 residues. Unmatched junction bases numbered 8, after V lost 5 bases and J lost 4 bases.

This chain uses TRBV9 with TRBJ2-1; either TRBD1 or TRBD2 may fit D (6 bases each). Germline loops: CDR1 SGDLS, CDR2 YYNGEE. Trimming pared 4 bases from V and 3 bases from J, leaving 17 bases between. The CDR3 covers 16 residues. The CDR3 nucleotides read TGTGCCAGCAGCATCGAGGGGGGTAACATCTACAATGAGCAGTTCTTC. It encodes CASSIEGGNIYNEQFF.

This clonotype was counted between two and nine times. The V gene is TRBV4-2, the J gene TRBJ2-1, with D possibly TRBD2 on 5 matching bases. Germline CDR1 reads LGHNA; CDR2 reads YNFKEQ. V was clipped by 1 base and J by 4 bases, with 11 bases between them. The CDR3 totals 15 residues. CDR3 bases: TGTGCCAGCAGCCAAGTGACCGGGGTATACAATGAGCAGTTCTTC. It translates to CASSQVTGVYNEQFF.

This clonotype was picked up many times. The gene calls are TRBV20-1 and TRBJ1-5; D remains ambiguous. From germline, CDR1 is DFQATT and CDR2 SNEGSKA (reference sequence). This CDR3 contains 14 residues. Trimming took off 0 bases at V and 7 bases at J, with 13 bases between the two ends. The CDR3 sequence is CSARDRGFGQPQHF. The CDR3 DNA follows: TGCAGTGCTAGAGATCGTGGGTTTGGGCAGCCCCAGCATTTT.

This chain connects TRBV20-1 to TRBJ1-4, with D uncertain. Trimming removed 0 bases from V and 8 bases from J, with 16 bases in between. Germline V CDR1 and CDR2: DFQATT, SNEGSKA (reference sequence). The CDR3 length is 15 residues. CDR3 region: CSARDPGEIGEKLFF. In DNA form, the CDR3 reads TGCAGTGCTAGAGATCCTGGGGAAATAGGGGAAAAACTGTTTTTT.

This clonotype was seen many times. The chain couples TRBV18 to TRBJ2-3; no reliable D call. The CDR3 sequence is 13 residues long. Trimming took 0 bases from V and 4 from J, leaving 5 bases between them. Germline CDR1 KGHSH, CDR2 LQKENI. CDR3 amino acids: CASSPPMADTQYF. The DNA for the CDR3 is TGTGCCAGCTCACCACCCATGGCAGATACGCAGTATTTT.

The rearrangement uses TRBV6-5 and TRBJ2-4, with D hard to call. The CDR3 is made up of 15 amino acids. V lost 0 bases to trimming and J lost 1 base, with 7 bases between them. Germline V gene sequence: CDR1 MNHEY, CDR2 SVGAGI. In nucleotides, the CDR3 is TGTGCCAGCAGTTACTCCGCGTTTGCCAAAAACATTCAGTACTTC. Protein product: CASSYSAFAKNIQYF.

There are a few counts of this clonotype. The chain joins TRBV5-4 to TRBJ2-3, with D perhaps TRBD2 (6 bases). V was trimmed by 2 bases and J by 0 bases, leaving 10 bases between them. The CDR3 extends over 15 amino acids. CDR1 and CDR2 from the germline V gene are SGHNT and YYREEE (reference sequence). CDR3 bases: TGTGCCAGCAGCTTTAGCGGTTCTAGCACAGATACGCAGTATTTT. Translation: CASSFSGSSTDTQYF.

This chain uses TRBV7-8 with TRBJ2-7; a possible D gene is TRBD1 (7 bases). The CDR3 sequence is 16 residues long. Trimming stripped 8 bases from V and 1 base from J, with 21 bases between. The germline gives CDR1 SGHVS, CDR2 FQNEAQ. CDR3 loop: CASSFGPAGQSYEQYF. CDR3 nucleotides: TGTGCCAGCTCCTTCGGCCCGGCGGGACAGTCCTACGAGCAGTACTTC.

The V and J genes are TRBV11-1 and TRBJ2-1, with 8 nucleotides matching TRBD1. The V gene's germline CDR1 is SGHAT and CDR2 FQDESV (reference sequence). CDR3 size: 14 residues. V was clipped by 5 bases and J by 7 bases; unmatched bases: 7. CDR3 DNA sequence: TGTGCCAGCAGCGACCGCGACAGGGGAAATGAGCAGTTCTTC. This translates into CASSDRDRGNEQFF.

This clonotype was picked up many times. The chain carries TRBV5-1 and TRBJ2-2; 8 nucleotides match TRBD2. The V gene end was trimmed by 4 bases and the J gene end by 5 bases; junction bases not matched to a gene: 4. Germline CDR1 SGHRS, CDR2 YFSETQ. The CDR3 is 14 residues long. The DNA for the CDR3 is TGCGCCAGCAGCCCAGGACTAGCTACCGGGGAGCTGTTTTTT. Protein product: CASSPGLATGELFF.

This clonotype occurred many times. V gene TRBV7-9 combines with J gene TRBJ2-1, with unresolved D. Germline CDR1 SEHNR, CDR2 FQNEAQ (reference sequence). This CDR3 contains 14 residues. The V end lost 3 bases, the J end lost 7 bases, and 13 bases lay between the germline ends. The DNA of the CDR3 is TGTGCCAGCAGCTTGGTGACTCCCTGGAATGAGCAGTTCTTC. It yields the protein CASSLVTPWNEQFF.

The chain has TRBV7-9 and TRBJ2-7; D is undetermined. The CDR3 runs to 12 residues. Germline CDR1 and CDR2: SEHNR and FQNEAQ (reference sequence). V shed 5 bases and J shed 4 bases, with 9 bases lying between them. For the CDR3, the DNA is TGTGCCAGCAGCAACACCGTTTACGAGCAGTACTTC. Translating it yields CASSNTVYEQYF.

This chain connects TRBV11-2 to TRBJ2-7, with D maybe TRBD1 (6 bases). The CDR3 is 13 residues long. Trimming removed 3 bases at V and 5 bases at J, with 11 bases between. CDR1 and CDR2 from the germline V gene are SGHAT and FQNNGV. This CDR3 reads CASSLGNRDEQYF. The DNA for the CDR3 is TGTGCCAGCAGCTTGGGGAACAGGGACGAGCAGTACTTC.

The chain links TRBV30 to TRBJ2-7; the D call may be TRBD1 or TRBD2 (5 bases each). CDR3 size: 12 residues. V was shortened by 3 bases and J by 3 bases, with 9 bases between the two germline ends. Germline V gene sequence: CDR1 GTSNPN, CDR2 SVGIG (reference sequence). CDR3 sequence (DNA): TGTGCCTGGAGGAGGGGAATCTACGAGCAGTACTTC. This translates into CAWRRGIYEQYF.

This clonotype has a count of ten or more. The V gene is TRBV29-1, the J gene TRBJ2-5, with TRBD1 matching over 7 bases. Germline-derived CDR1 and CDR2 are SQVTM and ANQGSEA. The junction had 22 bases not matched to a gene; V was cut back by 7 bases and J by 5 bases. This CDR3 spans 17 amino acids. The CDR3 loop reads CSGGGSNPGQFVETQYF. In DNA form, the CDR3 reads TGCAGCGGGGGTGGGTCAAACCCGGGACAGTTTGTGGAGACCCAGTACTTC.

The chain carries TRBV19 and TRBJ2-1; D is perhaps TRBD1 (5 bases). In germline, CDR1 is LNHDA, CDR2 SQIVND (reference sequence). The ends were cut back, 0 bases at V and 8 bases at J, with 8 bases in the middle. This CDR3 contains 13 residues. CDR3 sequence: CASSIDQGYEQFF. The CDR3 region has the DNA TGTGCCAGTAGTATAGATCAGGGCTATGAGCAGTTCTTC.

The rearrangement links TRBV15 to TRBJ2-3, with 8 nucleotides matching TRBD1. The CDR3 has 13 amino acids. Germline CDR1 and CDR2: LNHNV and YYDKDF (reference sequence). Germline trimming cut 6 bases from V and 5 bases from J; bases unmatched to any gene: 4. This CDR3 reads CATRDRARDTQYF. CDR3 sequence (DNA): TGTGCCACCAGGGACAGGGCAAGAGATACGCAGTATTTT.

This clonotype was counted only a few times. This chain joins TRBV7-8 and TRBJ1-1, with 7 bases matching TRBD1. Germline V gene sequence: CDR1 SGHVS, CDR2 FQNEAQ. The CDR3 runs to 16 residues. The V gene end was trimmed by 1 base and the J gene end by 1 base; junction bases not matched to a gene: 6. CDR3 DNA: TGTGCCAGCAGCTTAGTTGGGCAGGGGGAGAACACTGAAGCTTTCTTT. Translation gives CASSLVGQGENTEAFF.

In this sample, this clonotype turned up a few times. This sequence joins TRBV29-1 and TRBJ2-2; D is unclear. V was pared by 4 bases and J by 1 base, with 7 bases between. CDR1 is SQVTM, CDR2 ANQGSEA, per germline. The CDR3 runs to 13 residues. The CDR3 nucleotides are TGCAGCGTTGGGAGATTGAACACCGGGGAGCTGTTTTTT. It specifies CSVGRLNTGELFF.

This clonotype was counted a few times. V gene TRBV19 combines with J gene TRBJ2-7; 14 nucleotides agree with TRBD2. Germline CDR1 is LNHDA and CDR2 is SQIVND (reference sequence). This CDR3 contains 20 residues. The junction had 16 bases not matched to a gene; V was cut back by 4 bases and J by 2 bases. The CDR3 DNA is TGTGCCAGTAGTACCACCAGACTAGCGGGAGGGCCAGGAGTCCCCTACGAGCAGTACTTC. Translated: CASSTTRLAGGPGVPYEQYF.

This clonotype was observed many times. V is TRBV3-1 and J is TRBJ2-3; D is unresolved. With 1 base removed from V and 2 bases from J, the gap between germline ends came to 13 bases. Germline V gene lookup returns CDR1 LGHDT and CDR2 YNNKEL (reference sequence). The CDR3 has 16 amino acids. The CDR3 DNA reads TGTGCCAGCAGCCAAGCCCCCGGGCCTCCCACAGATACGCAGTATTTT. Encoded protein: CASSQAPGPPTDTQYF.

In its sample, this clonotype was seen a few times. The CDR3 bases are TGTGCCAGCGGTTCTTATGCGGGGAACACCTACGAGCAGTACTTC. Translation: CASGSYAGNTYEQYF. The chain has TRBV25-1 and TRBJ2-7; D is possibly TRBD2 (6 bases). This CDR3 is built from 15 residues. V gave up 8 bases and J gave up 2 bases, with 19 bases separating them. From germline, CDR1 is MGHDK and CDR2 SYGVNS.

This clonotype was seen only a few times. The CDR3, as DNA: TGCAGTGCGCATAGACAGGGGGAAGGCACTGAAGCTTTCTTT. The encoded protein is CSAHRQGEGTEAFF. The V call is TRBV20-1, the J call TRBJ1-1, with TRBD1 matching 9 bases. CDR1 is DFQATT and CDR2 is SNEGSKA in the germline V gene (reference sequence). This CDR3 is 14 amino acids long. Germline trimming cut 6 bases from V and 4 bases from J; bases unmatched to any gene: 9.